Following are 18 T cell receptor beta chains from one sample sequenced in a study of T cells in Graves' hyperthyroidism and ophthalmopathy. Amplified regions were TCR beta CDR3 sequences from RNA transcripts. The HTBI set primed first-round TCR CDR3 RT-PCR. TCRdb independently ran MiXCR on the multiplex PCR reads; one entry per CDR3 protein. The sample has 250,000 to 300,000 distinct CDR3 sequences; more than 12% are singletons. Input material: blood. These receptors came from a woman aged 40 to 55 with Graves' hyperthyroidism that later progressed to Graves' ophthalmopathy.

The sample holds many counts of this clonotype. The chain couples TRBV6-1 to TRBJ2-2; D not resolved. V was clipped by 10 bases and J by 2 bases, with 11 bases between them. Germline CDR1 and CDR2: MNHNS and SASEGT. The CDR3 consists of 13 residues. This CDR3 reads CATSDPNTGELFF. The CDR3 DNA follows: TGTGCCACCTCGGATCCAAACACCGGGGAGCTGTTTTTT.

This clonotype was counted a few times. An end of the junction does not agree with germline; a read error may underlie this. This chain links TRBV19 with TRBJ2-7; D call uncertain. Germline CDR1 LNHDA, CDR2 SQIVND (reference sequence). The CDR3 runs 14 residues. CDR3 nucleotides: TGTGCCAGTAGTATAGCCGGATTGGTCTACGAGCAGTGCTTC. Translating it yields CASSIAGLVYEQCF.

This clonotype has just a few counts. Since a much larger clone is just one base distant, this may be a read error. The chain is built from TRBV14 and TRBJ1-4; D is perhaps TRBD1 (6 bases). CDR1 and CDR2 (germline): SGHDN, FVKESK. The CDR3 spans 15 residues. V shed 3 bases and J shed 3 bases, with 11 bases lying between them. CDR3 nucleotide sequence: TGTGCCAGCAGCCATCGACAGGCAGCTAATGAAAAACTGTTTTTT. Protein: CASSHRQAANEKLFF. Looking up the rest from reference TRBV14 and TRBJ1-4 gives the full variable domain: EAGVTQFPSHSVIEKGQTVTLRCDPISGHDNLYWYRRVMGKEIKFLLHFVKESKQDESGMPNNRFLAERTGGTYSTLKVQPAELEDSGVYFCASSHRQAANEKLFFGSGTQLSVL.

This clonotype appeared many times. The chain recombines TRBV19 with TRBJ2-3; 8 bases align to TRBD2. The CDR3 extends over 14 amino acids. CDR1 and CDR2 (germline): LNHDA, SQIVND (reference sequence). The trim removed 3 bases at V and 7 bases at J, leaving 6 bases unmatched. CDR3: CASSMGLGGNTQYF. The CDR3, as DNA: TGTGCCAGTAGTATGGGACTAGGAGGGAATACGCAGTATTTT.

In this sample, this clonotype turned up many times. In DNA form, the CDR3 reads TGTGCCAGCAGTGTCGGGATGACAGCTAACTATGGCTACACCTTC. Protein sequence: CASSVGMTANYGYTF. V and J are TRBV2 and TRBJ1-2; the D gene is possibly TRBD1 (5 bases). The CDR3 contains 15 residues. Per germline, CDR1 SNHLY and CDR2 FYNNEI. V lost 4 bases to trimming and J lost 0 bases, with 12 bases between them.

This clonotype came up many times. The gene calls are TRBV15 and TRBJ1-1; D call uncertain. V was clipped by 0 bases and J by 2 bases, with 10 bases between them. This CDR3 spans 15 amino acids. The germline CDR1 and CDR2 sequences are LNHNV and YYDKDF (reference sequence). CDR3 bases: TGTGCCACCAGCAGAGATTCTGGCGGAAACACTGAAGCTTTCTTT. This codes for CATSRDSGGNTEAFF.

This clonotype was seen at least ten times. The chain links TRBV2 to TRBJ2-1, with 8 bases lining up with TRBD2. The germline V gene encodes CDR1 SNHLY and CDR2 FYNNEI. With V trimmed by 6 bases and J by 5 bases, 6 bases remained unmatched. The CDR3 contains 14 residues. As DNA, the CDR3 is TGTGCCAGCAGGGGACTAGAAACACACAATGAGCAGTTCTTC. Amino acids: CASRGLETHNEQFF.

In this sample, this clonotype turned up many times. The rearrangement joins TRBV4-1 to TRBJ2-7; TRBD1 aligns across 9 bases. The V segment lost 2 bases and the J segment 4 bases; nucleotides outside the gene matches: 9. Germline CDR1 is MGHRA and CDR2 is YSYEKL. This CDR3 has 16 amino acids. CDR3 nucleotides: TGCGCCAGCAGCCAACCCGGACGGGACAGGGCGTACGAGCAGTACTTC. Its protein product is CASSQPGRDRAYEQYF.

This clonotype was found a few times. The rearrangement joins TRBV20-1 to TRBJ2-7; 9 positions match TRBD2. CDR1 DFQATT and CDR2 SNEGSKA come from the germline V gene (reference sequence). J was trimmed by 1 base and V by 4 bases; bases with no gene match: 2. CDR3 size: 13 residues. The CDR3 sequence: CSAKLAGSYEQYF. CDR3 DNA: TGCAGTGCTAAGCTAGCGGGATCCTACGAGCAGTACTTC.

The sample holds many counts of this clonotype. The V call is TRBV25-1, the J call TRBJ1-1; D perhaps matches TRBD1 (6 bases). The CDR3 loop spans 14 amino acids. From germline, CDR1 is MGHDK and CDR2 SYGVNS. The ends were cut back, 2 bases at V and 0 bases at J, with 7 bases in the middle. The CDR3 nucleotides read TGTGCCAGCAGTGAAGGGGGCATGAACACTGAAGCTTTCTTT. Encoded protein: CASSEGGMNTEAFF.

This clonotype was recorded many times. CDR3 DNA: TGTGCCATCAGCGTACAGGGCGGTGTGGAGACCCAGTACTTC. Residues: CAISVQGGVETQYF. The V gene is TRBV10-3, the J gene TRBJ2-5, with D perhaps TRBD1 (6 bases). This CDR3 has 14 residues. Germline CDR1 ENHRY, CDR2 SYGVKD. The germline V and J ends were trimmed by 6 bases and 5 bases, with 16 bases remaining between them.

This clonotype has at least ten counts. The DNA of the CDR3 is TGTGCCATCAGTGGGTCTGACAGGGACTACCCCCCGTATTTT. Its protein is CAISGSDRDYPPYF. V gene TRBV10-3 combines with J gene TRBJ2-3; D is perhaps TRBD1 or TRBD2 (7 bases each). The CDR3 totals 14 residues. The ends were cut back, 4 bases at V and 14 bases at J, with 22 bases in the middle. Germline assignment: CDR1 ENHRY and CDR2 SYGVKD.

At least ten counts were recorded for this clonotype. The chain carries TRBV28 and TRBJ2-1, with 8 positions matching TRBD2. The V and J ends lost 3 bases and 9 bases, in that order; junction bases with no gene match: 7. The CDR3 spans 14 residues. Germline V gene data show CDR1 as MDHEN and CDR2 as SYDVKM. The CDR3 coding sequence is TGTGCCAGCAGTTTCCGGCGGGGGGTCGCTGAGCAGTTCTTC. Its translation: CASSFRRGVAEQFF.

This clonotype was counted at least ten times. This CDR3 reads CASRSNTENIQYF. As DNA, the CDR3 is TGTGCCAGCAGATCCAATACCGAAAACATTCAGTACTTC. The chain carries TRBV12-3 or TRBV12-4 and TRBJ2-4, with no clear D. Trimming shortened V by 6 bases and J by 5 bases, and 11 bases separated the two germline ends. CDR3 length equals 13 residues.

This clonotype was counted a few times. V and J are TRBV28 and TRBJ1-2; 7 bases map to TRBD1. Germline V gene data show CDR1 as MDHEN and CDR2 as SYDVKM. The CDR3 covers 15 residues. J was trimmed by 0 bases and V by 3 bases; bases with no gene match: 4. This CDR3 reads CASSFRDSPNYGYTF. The DNA for the CDR3 is TGTGCCAGCAGTTTTAGGGACAGCCCTAACTATGGCTACACCTTC.

This clonotype occurred many times. The J gene is TRBJ2-1, the V gene TRBV5-1, with a weak D call TRBD1 (5 bases). Trimming shortened V by 2 bases and J by 0 bases, and 9 bases separated the two germline ends. There are 15 residues in the CDR3. Per germline, CDR1 SGHRS and CDR2 YFSETQ. The CDR3 coding sequence is TGCGCCAGCAGCTTTGACAGAAACTCCTACAATGAGCAGTTCTTC. Amino acids: CASSFDRNSYNEQFF.

This clonotype was counted at least ten times. V usage is TRBV5-1 and J usage is TRBJ2-5, with TRBD2 matching over 12 bases. The germline V gene encodes CDR1 SGHRS and CDR2 YFSETQ. This CDR3 is built from 15 residues. V was pared by 4 bases and J by 2 bases, with 3 bases of the junction left unmatched. This CDR3 is CASSPGTSGQETQYF. The CDR3 nucleotides read TGCGCCAGCAGCCCCGGGACTAGCGGGCAAGAGACCCAGTACTTC. Based on the CDR3 plus reference TRBV5-1 and TRBJ2-5, the full variable domain is KAGVTQTPRYLIKTRGQQVTLSCSPISGHRSVSWYQQTPGQGLQFLFEYFSETQRNKGNFPGRFSGRQFSNSRSEMNVSTLELGDSALYLCASSPGTSGQETQYFGPGTRLLVL.

This clonotype appeared a few times. With a much larger clone just one base away, this may be a read error. Here the CDR3 omits its conserved ending phenylalanine or tryptophan, so a read error is the likely source. V is TRBV20-1 and J is TRBJ1-1; a weak D match, TRBD1 (6 bases). CDR1 is DFQATT, CDR2 SNEGSKA, per germline (reference sequence). The CDR3 consists of 14 residues. V lost 4 bases, J lost 0 bases, and 12 bases lay in between. The CDR3 loop is CSAIGGPLNTEAFV. The CDR3, as DNA: TGCAGTGCTATCGGGGGGCCGCTGAACACTGAAGCTTTCGTT.